This is a list of T cell receptor beta chains from one sample in a study of early T cells in non-severe SARS-CoV-2 infection. One entry per CDR3 protein, called by TCRdb with MiXCR from the 5' RACE reads. The sample lists about 50,000 distinct CDR3 sequences, around a tenth occurring once. The source material was whole blood, sampled at baseline. The receptor source for this set is an adult who was a healthcare worker with PCR-confirmed SARS-CoV-2 infection or an uninfected control (not recorded which). CDR3s include the opening cysteine and the closing phenylalanine or tryptophan. Each record gives: V gene, clone size, J gene, D gene, CDR3 DNA, CDR3 protein. A D gene is named only where the DNA matches it firmly. Clone size is given for some rows only: seen once, a few or many times, or a class if the clone is expanded.

v_gene: TRBV7-3
abundance: many
j_gene: TRBJ2-7
d_gene: TRBD2
CDR3nt: TGTGCCAGCAGCTCTCGGCGGGAGCGGAACTCCTACGAGCAGTACTTC
CDR3aa: CASSSRRERNSYEQYF

v_gene: TRBV30
abundance: .
j_gene: TRBJ1-5
d_gene: .
CDR3nt: TGTGCCTGGAGTGCGACTGGTAGGGCCCAGCCCCAGCATTTT
CDR3aa: CAWSATGRAQPQHF

v_gene: TRBV6-5
abundance: many
j_gene: TRBJ2-7
d_gene: .
CDR3nt: TGTGCCAGCAGTTACTTCGGGGGCACCTACGAGCAGTACTTC
CDR3aa: CASSYFGGTYEQYF

v_gene: TRBV2
abundance: medium-sized
j_gene: TRBJ1-5
d_gene: TRBD1
CDR3nt: TGTGCCAGCAGCGAGCAATCAGGGGGCAGGCAGCCCCAGCATTTT
CDR3aa: CASSEQSGGRQPQHF

v_gene: TRBV11-2
abundance: few
j_gene: TRBJ2-7
d_gene: TRBD1
CDR3nt: TGTGCCAGCAGCCCCCGGGACAGAACCTACGAGCAGTACTTC
CDR3aa: CASSPRDRTYEQYF

v_gene: TRBV7-2
abundance: few
j_gene: TRBJ1-4
d_gene: TRBD1
CDR3nt: TGTGCCAGCAGCCCATCAGGGGGCATTAATGAAAAACTGTTTTTT
CDR3aa: CASSPSGGINEKLFF

v_gene: TRBV3-1
abundance: few
j_gene: TRBJ1-2
d_gene: TRBD1
CDR3nt: TGTGCCAGCAGCTTAAGGGGAGGGGGCGCCTATGGCTACACCTTC
CDR3aa: CASSLRGGGAYGYTF

v_gene: TRBV7-2
abundance: many
j_gene: TRBJ2-3
d_gene: TRBD1
CDR3nt: TGTGCCAGCAGCCCGACAGGGTACGGGACAGATACGCAGTATTTT
CDR3aa: CASSPTGYGTDTQYF

v_gene: TRBV6-6
abundance: few
j_gene: TRBJ2-7
d_gene: .
CDR3nt: TGTGCCAGCACGCTAGGGGGGCTAAGCTCCTACGAGCAGTACTTC
CDR3aa: CASTLGGLSSYEQYF

v_gene: TRBV2
abundance: .
j_gene: TRBJ2-3
d_gene: TRBD1
CDR3nt: TGTGCCAGCAGTGTACAGGGGGTCGCAGATACGCAGTATTTT
CDR3aa: CASSVQGVADTQYF

v_gene: TRBV19
abundance: .
j_gene: TRBJ1-4
d_gene: .
CDR3nt: TGTGCCAGTAGGAAACAGGCTACAACTAATGAAAAACTGTTTTTT
CDR3aa: CASRKQATTNEKLFF

v_gene: TRBV7-2
abundance: many
j_gene: TRBJ1-5
d_gene: TRBD1
CDR3nt: TGTGCCAGCAGCGGAAGGACAGGGGAATATAGCAATCAGCCCCAGCATTTT
CDR3aa: CASSGRTGEYSNQPQHF

v_gene: TRBV28
abundance: many
j_gene: TRBJ2-2
d_gene: .
CDR3nt: TGTGCCAGCAGTTTAAATCCCAGGGGCGCCGGGGAGCTGTTTTTT
CDR3aa: CASSLNPRGAGELFF

v_gene: TRBV12-2
abundance: .
j_gene: TRBJ2-5
d_gene: .
CDR3nt: TGTGCAAGTCGCTTACTCCGGTGGAAACAAGAGACCCAGTACTTC
CDR3aa: CASRLLRWKQETQYF

v_gene: TRBV6-1
abundance: many
j_gene: TRBJ1-4
d_gene: .
CDR3nt: TGTGCCAGCAGCCGAACAGGGTTCAGGAAAAAACTGTTTTTT
CDR3aa: CASSRTGFRKKLFF

v_gene: TRBV29-1
abundance: .
j_gene: TRBJ2-1
d_gene: TRBD1
CDR3nt: TGCAGCGGTGGACAGGGGGCGTACAATGAGCAGTTCTTC
CDR3aa: CSGGQGAYNEQFF

v_gene: TRBV11-2
abundance: many
j_gene: TRBJ2-1
d_gene: .
CDR3nt: TGTGCCAGCAGCTTATCGGGGACCTACAATGAGCAGTTCTTC
CDR3aa: CASSLSGTYNEQFF

v_gene: TRBV6-1
abundance: .
j_gene: TRBJ2-1
d_gene: TRBD2
CDR3nt: TGTGCCAGCAGTGCCCGGACCGGGACTAGCGGGATTGGTGAGCAGTTCTTC
CDR3aa: CASSARTGTSGIGEQFF

v_gene: TRBV18
abundance: .
j_gene: TRBJ2-5
d_gene: .
CDR3nt: TGTGCCAGCTCACCACAGGGCGTAAACCAAGAGACCCAGTACTTC
CDR3aa: CASSPQGVNQETQYF

v_gene: TRBV14
abundance: few
j_gene: TRBJ2-3
d_gene: .
CDR3nt: TGTGCCAGCAGCCAAATATCTGATACGCAGTATTTT
CDR3aa: CASSQISDTQYF

v_gene: TRBV14
abundance: .
j_gene: TRBJ2-3
d_gene: .
CDR3nt: TGTGCCAGCAGCCCGAGACTAGGATCCTTTGCTACGCAGTATTTT
CDR3aa: CASSPRLGSFATQYF

v_gene: TRBV9
abundance: few
j_gene: TRBJ1-1
d_gene: .
CDR3nt: TGTGCCAGCAGCGTACTGGGCCAGAACACTGAAGCTTTCTTT
CDR3aa: CASSVLGQNTEAFF

v_gene: TRBV2
abundance: few
j_gene: TRBJ2-5
d_gene: TRBD2
CDR3nt: TGTGCCAGCAGTGCCGGACTAGTTGGGACCCAGTACTTC
CDR3aa: CASSAGLVGTQYF

v_gene: TRBV14
abundance: .
j_gene: TRBJ2-3
d_gene: .
CDR3nt: TGTGCCAGCAGCCAAGTTGGAGCGGCAGATACGCAGTATTTT
CDR3aa: CASSQVGAADTQYF

v_gene: TRBV11-2
abundance: many
j_gene: TRBJ1-4
d_gene: .
CDR3nt: TGTGCCAGCAGCCCGGGGACGGACTTTGCGAAACTGTTTTTT
CDR3aa: CASSPGTDFAKLFF

v_gene: TRBV5-1
abundance: .
j_gene: TRBJ2-7
d_gene: .
CDR3nt: TGCGCCAGCAGCTTATCTGGCAGCTCCTACGAGCAGTACTTC
CDR3aa: CASSLSGSSYEQYF

v_gene: TRBV20-1
abundance: many
j_gene: TRBJ2-5
d_gene: .
CDR3nt: TGCAGTGCTAGACAGGGACAAGAGACCCAGTACTTC
CDR3aa: CSARQGQETQYF

v_gene: TRBV6-1
abundance: .
j_gene: TRBJ2-7
d_gene: .
CDR3nt: TGTGCCAGCAGTGACGTACTCAGCTACGAGCAGTACTTC
CDR3aa: CASSDVLSYEQYF

v_gene: TRBV3-1
abundance: few
j_gene: TRBJ1-2
d_gene: TRBD1
CDR3nt: TGTGCCAGCAGCCAACCGGGACAGGGAAACTATGGCTACACCTTC
CDR3aa: CASSQPGQGNYGYTF

v_gene: TRBV11-2
abundance: .
j_gene: TRBJ2-3
d_gene: .
CDR3nt: TGTGCCAGCCGGGACCTCACAGATACGCAGTATTTT
CDR3aa: CASRDLTDTQYF

v_gene: TRBV29-1
abundance: once
j_gene: TRBJ2-1
d_gene: TRBD1
CDR3nt: TGCAGCGTGACAGGGTACGGAGAGCAGTTCTTC
CDR3aa: CSVTGYGEQFF

v_gene: TRBV29-1
abundance: few
j_gene: TRBJ2-1
d_gene: .
CDR3nt: TGCAGCGTTGAAGAAGGTCGGGGCGATGAGCAGTTCTTC
CDR3aa: CSVEEGRGDEQFF

v_gene: TRBV7-9
abundance: many
j_gene: TRBJ2-1
d_gene: .
CDR3nt: TGTGCCAGCAGCTCAACAAACAATGAGCAGTTCTTC
CDR3aa: CASSSTNNEQFF

v_gene: TRBV11-2
abundance: .
j_gene: TRBJ1-6
d_gene: .
CDR3nt: TGTGCCAGCAGCGCCGTTCTACCCGGGATTGGAAATTCACCCCTCCACTTT
CDR3aa: CASSAVLPGIGNSPLHF

v_gene: TRBV19
abundance: .
j_gene: TRBJ2-7
d_gene: TRBD2
CDR3nt: TGTGCCAGTAGTCCCCTCGGACTAGCATACCACGAGCAGTACTTC
CDR3aa: CASSPLGLAYHEQYF

v_gene: TRBV30
abundance: .
j_gene: TRBJ2-5
d_gene: .
CDR3nt: TGTGCCTGGAGAAAAGGGAACTCCGCCCTAGAGACCCAGTACTTC
CDR3aa: CAWRKGNSALETQYF

v_gene: TRBV9
abundance: many
j_gene: TRBJ2-3
d_gene: TRBD1
CDR3nt: TGTGCCAGCAGCGAAAGACAGGGGTCGACCTCAGATACGCAGTATTTT
CDR3aa: CASSERQGSTSDTQYF

v_gene: TRBV20-1
abundance: .
j_gene: TRBJ2-7
d_gene: .
CDR3nt: TGCAGTGCTAGAGATGGTACCGGTATCTACGAGCAGTACTTC
CDR3aa: CSARDGTGIYEQYF

v_gene: TRBV25-1
abundance: .
j_gene: TRBJ2-5
d_gene: .
CDR3nt: TGTGCCAGCAGTGACCCCCGGGCCTCGGAGACCCAGTACTTC
CDR3aa: CASSDPRASETQYF

v_gene: TRBV19
abundance: .
j_gene: TRBJ2-5
d_gene: .
CDR3nt: TGTGCCAGTAGTATAATTGTACAGAAAAAAGAGACCCAGTACTTC
CDR3aa: CASSIIVQKKETQYF

v_gene: TRBV2
abundance: many
j_gene: TRBJ1-1
d_gene: TRBD1
CDR3nt: TGTGCCAGTTCGGGACAGCTGAACACTGAAGCTTTCTTT
CDR3aa: CASSGQLNTEAFF

v_gene: TRBV6-1
abundance: many
j_gene: TRBJ1-2
d_gene: .
CDR3nt: TGTGCCAGCAGTGAAGCGCAGGGCTCCAACTATGGCTACACCTTC
CDR3aa: CASSEAQGSNYGYTF

v_gene: TRBV7-2
abundance: .
j_gene: TRBJ2-2
d_gene: .
CDR3nt: TGTGCCAGCAGCTCAGACCTGGACGGGGAGCTGTTTTTT
CDR3aa: CASSSDLDGELFF